This section outlines one TCR beta chain sequence together with its context. No antigen is known for it. This specimen belongs to a study of cytomegalovirus exposure and HLA in healthy donors. Regarding the study as a whole: A missense variant in DCLRE1C was later tied to TCR beta V- and J-gene trimming.

60 Vbeta and 13 Jbeta primers were used in PCR. Data came from immunoSEQ multiplex PCR; TCRdb stores just in-frame clones and leaves some out. Altogether some 150,000 clones are present, 80% being singletons, with the ten largest covering approximately 4.5%. V lost 6 bases to trimming and J lost 7 bases; unmatched junction nucleotides: 6. The CDR3 consists of 14 residues. Germline assignment: CDR1 MNHEY and CDR2 SVGAGI. Sequenced input: PBMCs. The TCR originated in a man aged 25 to 40 in good health and CMV-seronegative. The chain has TRBV6-5 and TRBJ1-2; 12 bases fit TRBD1. Here the CDR3 DNA reads TGTGCCAGCAGCTGGGGACAGGGGGCGGGTGGCTACACCTTC. This encodes CASSWGQGAGGYTF.